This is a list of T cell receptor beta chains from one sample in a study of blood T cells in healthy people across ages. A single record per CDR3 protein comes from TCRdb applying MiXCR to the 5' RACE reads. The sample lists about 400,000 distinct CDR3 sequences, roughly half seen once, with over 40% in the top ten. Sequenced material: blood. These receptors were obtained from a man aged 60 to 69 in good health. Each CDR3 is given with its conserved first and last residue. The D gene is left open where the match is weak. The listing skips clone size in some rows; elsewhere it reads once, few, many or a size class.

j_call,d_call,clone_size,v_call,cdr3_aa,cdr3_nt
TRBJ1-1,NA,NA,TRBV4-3,CASRPAGGFGSAEAFF,TGCGCCAGCAGACCAGCGGGCGGCTTCGGGTCTGCTGAAGCTTTCTTT
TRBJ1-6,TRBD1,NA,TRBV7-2,CASSLALGQGASPLHF,TGTGCCAGCAGCTTAGCGCTAGGACAGGGGGCTTCACCCCTCCACTTT
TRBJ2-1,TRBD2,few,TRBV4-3,CASSLGLSYEQFF,TGCGCCAGCAGCCTGGGACTAAGTTATGAGCAGTTCTTC
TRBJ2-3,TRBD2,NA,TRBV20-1,CSAYASGRTDTQYF,TGCAGTGCTTACGCAAGCGGGAGGACAGATACGCAGTATTTT
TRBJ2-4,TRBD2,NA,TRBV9,CASSVDSGSLGEQYF,TGTGCCAGCAGCGTAGATAGCGGGAGTTTGGGGGAGCAGTACTTC
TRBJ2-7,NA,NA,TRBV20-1,CSASLPGQTYEQYF,TGCAGTGCTAGTTTGCCAGGGCAGACCTACGAGCAGTACTTC
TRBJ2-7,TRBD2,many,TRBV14,CASSLAGGKTYEQYF,TGTGCCAGCAGCCTCGCGGGAGGGAAAACCTACGAGCAGTACTTC
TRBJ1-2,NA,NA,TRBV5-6,CASSLSCGYTF,TGTGCCAGCAGCTTGTCGTGTGGCTACACCTTC
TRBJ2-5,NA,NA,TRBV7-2,CASSSTPGHAGETQYF,TGTGCCAGCAGCTCGACCCCGGGACACGCTGGGGAGACCCAGTACTTC
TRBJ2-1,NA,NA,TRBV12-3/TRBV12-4,CASSLKVSHNEQFF,TGTGCCAGCAGTTTGAAGGTTTCTCACAATGAGCAGTTCTTC
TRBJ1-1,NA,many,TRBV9,CASSGLQLNTEAFF,TGTGCCAGCAGCGGACTACAGTTGAACACTGAAGCTTTCTTT
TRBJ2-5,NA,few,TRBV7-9,CASSPGTGSGTQYF,TGTGCCAGCAGCCCCGGGACTGGGTCCGGGACCCAGTACTTC
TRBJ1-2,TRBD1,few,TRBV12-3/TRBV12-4,CASSFQGARGYTF,TGTGCCAGCAGTTTCCAGGGGGCTAGAGGCTACACCTTC
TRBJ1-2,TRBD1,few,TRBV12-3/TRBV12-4,CASSFRQGGDYTF,TGTGCCAGCAGTTTCCGACAGGGCGGTGACTACACCTTC
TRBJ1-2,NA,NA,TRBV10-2,CASGTQVLGGYGYTF,TGCGCCAGCGGCACACAGGTTCTAGGTGGCTATGGCTACACCTTC
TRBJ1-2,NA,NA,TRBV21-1,CASKLGQNYGYTF,TGTGCCAGCAAATTGGGCCAGAACTATGGCTACACCTTC
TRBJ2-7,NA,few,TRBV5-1,CASNRDTSYEQYF,TGCGCCAGCAACCGGGACACTTCCTACGAGCAGTACTTC
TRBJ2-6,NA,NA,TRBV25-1,CASKTGNLRANVLTF,TGTGCCAGCAAGACGGGCAACCTTCGAGCCAACGTCCTGACTTTC
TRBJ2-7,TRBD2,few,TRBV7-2,CASSREPGTSGSPTYEQYF,TGTGCCAGCAGCCGTGAACCGGGGACTAGCGGGAGCCCCACCTACGAGCAGTACTTC
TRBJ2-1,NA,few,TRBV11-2,CASSLGHGEGGEQFF,TGTGCCAGCAGCTTGGGACACGGAGAGGGGGGTGAGCAGTTCTTC
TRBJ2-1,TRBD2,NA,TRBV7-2,CASNFPTSGKRNEQFF,TGTGCCAGCAACTTCCCGACTAGCGGGAAGCGAAATGAGCAGTTCTTC
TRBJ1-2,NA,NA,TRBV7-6,CASSPRPGQTNTYGYTF,TGTGCCAGCAGCCCTCGACCGGGGCAGACTAATACCTATGGCTACACCTTC
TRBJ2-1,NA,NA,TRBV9,CASSVETNSYNEQFF,TGTGCCAGCAGCGTAGAGACCAACTCCTACAATGAGCAGTTCTTC
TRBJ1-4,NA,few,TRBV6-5,CASSYVGGAREKLFF,TGTGCCAGCAGTTACGTAGGGGGGGCGCGCGAAAAACTGTTTTTT
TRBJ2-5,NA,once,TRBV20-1,CSADHGPETQYF,TGCAGTGCTGACCACGGTCCGGAGACCCAGTACTTC
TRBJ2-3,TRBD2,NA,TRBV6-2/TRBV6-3,CANSLAGALDTQYF,TGTGCCAACAGCCTAGCGGGGGCCTTGGATACGCAGTATTTT
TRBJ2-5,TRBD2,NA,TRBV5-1,CASSLSGGRGNEQYF,TGCGCCAGCAGCTTGTCGGGCGGGAGAGGCAATGAGCAGTACTTC
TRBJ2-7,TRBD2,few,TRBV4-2,CASSQGWRESYEQYF,TGTGCCAGCAGCCAAGGTTGGCGGGAGTCTTACGAGCAGTACTTC
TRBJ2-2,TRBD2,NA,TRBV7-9,CAMGLAGGTGELFF,TGTGCCATGGGACTAGCGGGAGGAACCGGGGAGCTGTTTTTT
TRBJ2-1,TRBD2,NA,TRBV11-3,CASSLGATSASNEQFF,TGTGCCAGCAGCTTAGGTGCGACTAGCGCTTCCAATGAGCAGTTCTTC
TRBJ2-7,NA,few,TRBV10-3,CAIAEGRYEQYF,TGTGCCATCGCCGAGGGGCGGTACGAGCAGTACTTC
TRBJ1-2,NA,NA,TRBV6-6,CASTQGGYGYTF,TGTGCCAGCACACAGGGTGGCTATGGCTACACCTTC
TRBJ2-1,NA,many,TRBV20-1,CSARVRRGGYNEQFF,TGCAGTGCTAGAGTTAGGAGGGGGGGATACAATGAGCAGTTCTTC
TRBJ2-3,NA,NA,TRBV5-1,CASYQGYTDTQYF,TGCGCCAGTTACCAGGGGTACACAGATACGCAGTATTTT
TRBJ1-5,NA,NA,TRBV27,CASSQGWANQPQHF,TGTGCCAGCAGTCAAGGGTGGGCGAATCAGCCCCAGCATTTT
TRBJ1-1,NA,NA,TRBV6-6,CASSGRNMGAEAFF,TGTGCCAGCAGTGGGAGAAACATGGGCGCTGAAGCTTTCTTT
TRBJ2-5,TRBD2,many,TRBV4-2,CASSQGGFQLARIQETQYF,TGTGCCAGCAGCCAAGGGGGGTTTCAACTAGCGAGAATCCAAGAGACCCAGTACTTC
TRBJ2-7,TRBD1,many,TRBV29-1,CSVLKLGTGISYEQYF,TGCAGCGTTCTTAAGCTAGGGACAGGGATATCCTACGAGCAGTACTTC
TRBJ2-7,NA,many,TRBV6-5,CASSTEDRSLYEQYF,TGTGCCAGCAGTACAGAAGACAGAAGTCTATACGAGCAGTACTTC
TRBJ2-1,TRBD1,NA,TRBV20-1,CSARELGQGGNEQFF,TGCAGTGCTAGAGAGTTGGGACAGGGGGGCAATGAGCAGTTCTTC
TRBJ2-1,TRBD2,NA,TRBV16,CASSRKNGRAEEFF,TGTGCCAGCAGCCGAAAAAACGGGAGGGCCGAGGAGTTCTTC
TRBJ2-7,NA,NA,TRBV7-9,CASSLAETAYEQYF,TGTGCCAGCAGCTTAGCAGAGACCGCCTACGAGCAGTACTTC
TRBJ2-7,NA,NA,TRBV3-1,CASRPEQGLHNEQYF,TGTGCCAGCAGGCCTGAGCAGGGGCTACACAATGAGCAGTACTTC
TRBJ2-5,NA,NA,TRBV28,CASSSAGKTKETQYF,TGTGCCAGCAGTTCCGCAGGGAAAACGAAAGAGACCCAGTACTTC
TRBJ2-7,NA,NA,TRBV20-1,CSARLQGRWDEQYF,TGCAGTGCTAGACTCCAGGGAAGATGGGACGAGCAGTACTTC
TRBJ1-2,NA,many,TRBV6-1,CASSEDRRGYGYTF,TGTGCCAGCAGTGAAGACAGGAGGGGGTATGGCTACACCTTC
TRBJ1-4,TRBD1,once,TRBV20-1,CSATGGVSEKLFF,TGCAGTGCTACAGGGGGAGTCAGTGAAAAACTGTTTTTT
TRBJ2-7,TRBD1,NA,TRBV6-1,CASSAGTGASYEQYF,TGTGCCAGCAGTGCCGGGACAGGGGCTAGCTACGAGCAGTACTTC
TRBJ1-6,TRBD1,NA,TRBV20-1,CSARTGTENSPLHF,TGCAGTGCTAGGACCGGGACAGAGAATTCACCCCTCCACTTT
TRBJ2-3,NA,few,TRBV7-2,CASSLSPGADTQYF,TGTGCCAGCAGCTTAAGTCCGGGAGCAGATACGCAGTATTTT
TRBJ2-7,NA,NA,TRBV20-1,CSARSTQGYEQYF,TGCAGTGCTAGATCCACACAGGGATACGAGCAGTACTTC
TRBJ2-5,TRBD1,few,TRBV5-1,CASSLVGTALQETQYF,TGCGCCAGCAGCTTGGTAGGGACAGCCCTACAAGAGACCCAGTACTTC
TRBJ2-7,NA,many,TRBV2,CASSRGVYEQYF,TGTGCCAGCTCGAGGGGTGTCTACGAGCAGTACTTC
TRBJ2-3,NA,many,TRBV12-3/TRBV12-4,CASKTGHQGDTQYF,TGTGCCAGCAAAACGGGACACCAGGGAGATACGCAGTATTTT